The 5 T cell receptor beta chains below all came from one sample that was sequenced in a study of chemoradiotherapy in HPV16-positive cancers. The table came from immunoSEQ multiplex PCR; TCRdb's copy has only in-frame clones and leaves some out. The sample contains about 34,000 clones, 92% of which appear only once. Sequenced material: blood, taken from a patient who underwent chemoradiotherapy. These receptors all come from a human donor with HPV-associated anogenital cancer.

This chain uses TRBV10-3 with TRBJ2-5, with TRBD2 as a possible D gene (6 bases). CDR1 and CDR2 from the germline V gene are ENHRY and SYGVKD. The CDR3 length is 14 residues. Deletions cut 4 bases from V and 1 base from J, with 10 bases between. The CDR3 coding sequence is TGTGCCATCAGTGGTGGGGACTTCCAAGAGACCCAGTACTTC. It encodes CAISGGDFQETQYF.

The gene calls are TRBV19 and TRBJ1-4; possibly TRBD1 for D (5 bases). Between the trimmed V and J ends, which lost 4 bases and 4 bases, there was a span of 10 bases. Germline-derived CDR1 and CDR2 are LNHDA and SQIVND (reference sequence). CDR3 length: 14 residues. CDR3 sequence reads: CASSNHRNNEKLFF. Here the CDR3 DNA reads TGTGCCAGTAGTAACCACAGGAATAATGAAAAACTGTTTTTT.

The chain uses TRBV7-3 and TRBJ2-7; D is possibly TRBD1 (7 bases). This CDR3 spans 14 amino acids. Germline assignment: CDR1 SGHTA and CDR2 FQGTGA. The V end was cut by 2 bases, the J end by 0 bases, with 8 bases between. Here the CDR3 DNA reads TGTGCCAGCAGCTTACAGGGGGGCTCCTACGAGCAGTACTTC. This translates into CASSLQGGSYEQYF.

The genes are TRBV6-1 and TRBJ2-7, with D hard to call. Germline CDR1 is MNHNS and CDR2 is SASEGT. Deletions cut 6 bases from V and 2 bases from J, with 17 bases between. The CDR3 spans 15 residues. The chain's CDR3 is CASSIASRRTYEQYF. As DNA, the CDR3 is TGTGCCAGCAGCATAGCATCCCGCCGAACCTACGAGCAGTACTTC.

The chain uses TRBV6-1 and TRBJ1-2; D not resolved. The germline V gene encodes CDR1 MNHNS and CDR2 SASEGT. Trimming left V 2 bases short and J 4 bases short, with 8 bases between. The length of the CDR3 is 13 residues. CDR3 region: CASSELGTYGYTF. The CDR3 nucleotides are TGTGCCAGCAGTGAACTCGGAACCTATGGCTACACCTTC.